This TCR beta chain derives from a study of T cell responses to AZD1222 COVID-19 vaccine. Notes on the study in general: Spike-wide vaccine-associated CD4 TCRs dominated at 160-218 and 743-854. Variant regions that are unmutated are reportedly the target of nearly half of spike-specific TCRs. Females made up more of the donors, who were largely white British, and clonal diversity may have come out too low. Two AZD1222 doses significantly raised spike-specific TCR breadth and depth over controls.

The repertoire was sequenced with immunoSEQ multiplex PCR; TCRdb's copy has only in-frame clones and lacks some. The sample includes approximately 150,000 clones, about 90% of them seen just once. On this clone: The antigen is undetermined.

This specimen was peripheral blood, taken on day 0 of MenACWY control vaccination. The receptor comes from an adult in good health.

In nucleotides, the CDR3 is TGTGCCAGCAGCTTAACTTCTGCAGGGCTCCTCGACGAGCAGTACTTC. Amino acids: CASSLTSAGLLDEQYF. This rearrangement joins TRBV7-3 to TRBJ2-7; D might be TRBD1 (5 bases). The CDR3 runs to 16 residues. V was shortened by 0 bases and J by 5 bases, with 17 bases between the two germline ends. Germline V gene lookup returns CDR1 SGHTA and CDR2 FQGTGA.